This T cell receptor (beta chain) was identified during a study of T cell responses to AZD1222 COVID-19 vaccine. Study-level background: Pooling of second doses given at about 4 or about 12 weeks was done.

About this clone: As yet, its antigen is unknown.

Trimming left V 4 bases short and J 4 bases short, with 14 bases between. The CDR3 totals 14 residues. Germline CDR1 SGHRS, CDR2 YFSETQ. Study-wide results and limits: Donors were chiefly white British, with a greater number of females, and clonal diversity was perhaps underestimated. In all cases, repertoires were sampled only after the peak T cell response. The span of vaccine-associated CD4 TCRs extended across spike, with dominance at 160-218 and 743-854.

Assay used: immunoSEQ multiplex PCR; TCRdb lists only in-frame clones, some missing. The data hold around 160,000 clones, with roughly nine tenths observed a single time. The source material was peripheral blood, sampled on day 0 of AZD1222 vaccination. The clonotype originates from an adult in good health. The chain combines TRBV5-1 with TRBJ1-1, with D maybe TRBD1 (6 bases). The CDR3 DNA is TGCGCCAGCAGCGTACACAGGGAAAGCACTGAAGCTTTCTTT. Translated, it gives CASSVHRESTEAFF.